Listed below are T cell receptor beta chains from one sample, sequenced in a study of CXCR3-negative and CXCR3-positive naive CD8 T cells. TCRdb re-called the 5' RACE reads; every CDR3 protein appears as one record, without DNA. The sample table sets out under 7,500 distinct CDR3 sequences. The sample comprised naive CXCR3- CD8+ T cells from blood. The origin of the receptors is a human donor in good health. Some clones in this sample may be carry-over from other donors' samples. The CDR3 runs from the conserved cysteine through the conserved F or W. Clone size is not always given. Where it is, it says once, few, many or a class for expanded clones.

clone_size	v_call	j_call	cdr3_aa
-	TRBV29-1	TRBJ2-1	CSGELAGGPYEQFF
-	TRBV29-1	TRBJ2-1	CSIQNSGFTNEQFF
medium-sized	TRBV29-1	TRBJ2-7	CSVENGDYEQYF
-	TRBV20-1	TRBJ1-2	CSARQDYYGYTF
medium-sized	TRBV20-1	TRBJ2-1	CSARVTRSVYNEQFF
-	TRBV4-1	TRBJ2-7	CASSQQREGAHYEQYF
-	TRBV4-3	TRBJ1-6	CASSQEVGMGSPLHF
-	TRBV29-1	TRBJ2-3	CSVWSVRTTDTQYF
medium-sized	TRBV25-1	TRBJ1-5	CASSEGQEVNQPQHF
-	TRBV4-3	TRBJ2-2	CASSDRNTGELFF
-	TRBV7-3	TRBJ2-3	CASSEESTDTQYF
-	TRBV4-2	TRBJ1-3	CASRAPGLFSGNTIYF
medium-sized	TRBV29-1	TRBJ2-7	CSVEVTSGSSYEQYF
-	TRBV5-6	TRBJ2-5	CASSSGTGAETQYF
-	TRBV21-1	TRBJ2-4	CASSNEDGESGIIAKNIQYF
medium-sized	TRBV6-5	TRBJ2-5	CAAGGSETQYF
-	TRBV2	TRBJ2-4	CASSEAVSHWNIQYF
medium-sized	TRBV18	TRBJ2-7	CASSPQDRTDEQYF
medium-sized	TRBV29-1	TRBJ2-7	CSVATATYEQYF
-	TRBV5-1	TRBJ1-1	CASSPGGLNTEAFF
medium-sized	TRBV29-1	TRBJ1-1	CSVDGARLNTEAFF
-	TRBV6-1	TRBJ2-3	CASNYRGRNTDTQYF
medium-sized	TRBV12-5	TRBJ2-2	CASGLPTANTGELFF
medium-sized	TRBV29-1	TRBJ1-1	CSVPRAVNTEAFF
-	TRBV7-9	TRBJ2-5	CASSSTPGLAGGQETQYF
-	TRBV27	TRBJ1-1	CASTPANSANTEAFF
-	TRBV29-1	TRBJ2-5	CSVELAGAQETQYF
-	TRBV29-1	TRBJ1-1	CSVARQGDTEAFF
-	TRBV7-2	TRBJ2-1	CASSGAGSWDEQFF
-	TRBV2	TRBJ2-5	CASRPDMQEETQYF
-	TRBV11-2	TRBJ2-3	CASSPPTEYTDTQYF
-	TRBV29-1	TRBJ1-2	CSVVLPQDGYTF
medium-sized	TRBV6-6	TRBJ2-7	CASSWSLRYEQYF
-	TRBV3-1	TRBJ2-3	CASSPPRLAGGTDTQYF
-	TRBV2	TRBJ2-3	CASSRLFRTDTQYF
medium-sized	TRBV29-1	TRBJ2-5	CNPGQWRETQYF
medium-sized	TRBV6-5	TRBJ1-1	CASSYSLDNSEAFF
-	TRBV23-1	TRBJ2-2	CASSQFPANTGELFF
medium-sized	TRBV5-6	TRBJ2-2	CASSLAWRNTGELFF
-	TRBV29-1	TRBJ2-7	CSVEGTGVEQYF
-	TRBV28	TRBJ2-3	CASSPWASGVYRTDTQYF
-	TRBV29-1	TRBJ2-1	CSVWGGTSYNEQFF
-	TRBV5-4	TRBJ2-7	CASSPGTGDSYEQYF
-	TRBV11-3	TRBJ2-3	CASSNTRIPDTQYF
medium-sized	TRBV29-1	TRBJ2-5	CSAGPQETQYF
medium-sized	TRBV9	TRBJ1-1	CASSTRSGGDRALTEAFF
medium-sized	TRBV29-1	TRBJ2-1	CSVEGALDSYNEQFF
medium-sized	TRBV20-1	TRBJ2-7	CSASGSGVEYEQYF
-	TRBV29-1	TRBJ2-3	CSVDSLATQYF
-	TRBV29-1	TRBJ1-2	CSVDGALYYGYTF
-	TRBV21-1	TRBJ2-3	CASGRLEGRSTDTQYF
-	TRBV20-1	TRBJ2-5	CSARAGEETQYF
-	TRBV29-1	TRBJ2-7	CSVLALGGYEQYF
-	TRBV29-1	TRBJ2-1	CSVESHRTSYNEQFF
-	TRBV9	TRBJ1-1	CASSVGTGLRNTEAFF
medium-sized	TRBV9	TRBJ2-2	CASSDPLAGGGTGELFF
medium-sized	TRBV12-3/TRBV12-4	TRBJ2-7	CASSLNSGAYEQYF
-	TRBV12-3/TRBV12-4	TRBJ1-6	CASSLVGSPLHF
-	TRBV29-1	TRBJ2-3	CSVEGLAGGEIGTDTQYF
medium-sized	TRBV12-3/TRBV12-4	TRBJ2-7	CASSPSVVLEQYF